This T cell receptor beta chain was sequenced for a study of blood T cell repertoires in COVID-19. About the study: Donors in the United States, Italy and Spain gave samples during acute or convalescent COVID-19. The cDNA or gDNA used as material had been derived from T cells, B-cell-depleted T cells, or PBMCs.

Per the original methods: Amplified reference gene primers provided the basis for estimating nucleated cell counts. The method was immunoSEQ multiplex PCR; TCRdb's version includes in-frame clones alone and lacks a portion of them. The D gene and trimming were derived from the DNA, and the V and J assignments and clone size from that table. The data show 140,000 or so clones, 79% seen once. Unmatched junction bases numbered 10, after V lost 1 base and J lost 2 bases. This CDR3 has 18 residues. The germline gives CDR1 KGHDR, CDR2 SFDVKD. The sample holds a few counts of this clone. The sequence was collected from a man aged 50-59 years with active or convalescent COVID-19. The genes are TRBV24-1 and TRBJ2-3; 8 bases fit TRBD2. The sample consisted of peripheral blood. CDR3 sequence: CATSDFPKAGETTDTQYF. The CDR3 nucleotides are TGTGCCACCAGTGATTTCCCTAAAGCGGGAGAGACCACAGATACGCAGTATTTT.